This TCR beta chain was obtained from a study of shared clonotypes between healthy human individuals. Points from the study as a whole: A generally larger estimated richness was seen in naive subsets than in memory subsets.

Sequencing was performed with immunoSEQ multiplex PCR; in TCRdb, only in-frame clones are kept and a portion is missing. This table has roughly 100,000 clones, roughly 66% appearing once. The sample holds a few counts of this clone. Its antigen is unidentified. The sample carries other DNA sequences with the same CDR3. The CDR3 has 14 residues. Germline-derived CDR1 and CDR2 are MNHEY and SVGAGI. V trimming: 6 bases; J trimming: 0 bases; junction bases outside the gene matches: 5. The clonotype was recovered from a woman aged 25-40 years in good health. The sequenced sample consisted of memory CD8+ T cells sorted from blood. Regarding subset: CD45RO+ cells pooled with CCR7-negative TemRA cells. The gene calls are TRBV6-5 and TRBJ2-7; TRBD1 matches 7 bases. CDR3 sequence: CASRLQGNSYEQYF. The CDR3, as DNA: TGTGCCAGCAGACTACAGGGGAACTCCTACGAGCAGTACTTC.